This T cell receptor (beta chain) was sequenced in a study of CD8+CD57+ T cells in acquired aplastic anemia. Study information: CD4+ and CD8+ cells, once sorted, gave DNA averaging about 3.4 ug.

This clonotype was seen a single time. Mismatch with germline at one junction end may stem from a read error. Germline V gene sequence: CDR1 SGHVS, CDR2 FQNEAQ. This CDR3 spans 14 amino acids. Genomic DNA templated the TCR beta VDJ and CDR3 profiling. TCRdb passed the reads through MiXCR, listing each CDR3 protein once. Here the sample spans about 270,000 distinct CDR3 sequences, around 82% being singletons. CD8+CD57+ cell expansion had been shown by flow cytometry in patients chosen for sequencing. The sequencing sample was made of sorted CD4+, CD8+, or CD8+CD57+ T cells (not recorded which) from PBMCs. This chain links TRBV7-8 with TRBJ2-5; maybe TRBD1 (7 bases). This clonotype originated in a human donor with aplastic anemia. CDR3 DNA: TGTGCCAGCAGCACGGGCAGGGGGGTAGAGACTGAGTCCTTC. This gives the protein CASSTGRGVETESF.